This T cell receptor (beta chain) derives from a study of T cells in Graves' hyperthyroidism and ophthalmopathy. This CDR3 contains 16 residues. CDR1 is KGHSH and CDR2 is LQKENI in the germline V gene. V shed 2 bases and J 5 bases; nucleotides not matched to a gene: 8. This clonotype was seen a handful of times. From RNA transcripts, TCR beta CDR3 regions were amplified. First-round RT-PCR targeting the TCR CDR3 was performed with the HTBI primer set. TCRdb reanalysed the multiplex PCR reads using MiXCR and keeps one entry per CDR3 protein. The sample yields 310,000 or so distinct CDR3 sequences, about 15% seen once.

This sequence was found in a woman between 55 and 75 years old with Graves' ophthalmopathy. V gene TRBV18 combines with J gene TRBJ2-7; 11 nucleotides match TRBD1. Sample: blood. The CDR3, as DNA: TGTGCCAGCTCACCAACGCGGCGGACAGGGGGCAACGAGCAGTACTTC. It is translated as CASSPTRRTGGNEQYF.